This T cell receptor beta chain was documented in a study of T-cell memory formation after mild COVID-19. General study results and limits: Mostly located in CM and EM were contracting CD4+ clones, with contracting CD8+ clones located in EMRA. There was a balanced CD4/CD8 profile in clones contracting day 15 to 85, and later expanders leaned CD4+.

Germline CDR1 and CDR2: SGHRS and YFSETQ. V lost 1 base and J lost 2, with 4 bases in between. This CDR3 is 13 amino acids long. 5'RACE with constant-segment primers built TCRalpha and TCRbeta cDNA libraries with UMIs. TCRdb independently ran MiXCR on the 5' RACE reads; one entry per CDR3 protein. This table has over 300,000 distinct CDR3 sequences, roughly 20% appearing once. This clonotype was counted a few times. Its target is unknown. The material sequenced was PBMCs or a T cell subset sorted from them (not recorded which). The chain links TRBV5-1 to TRBJ1-3; D unclear. The clonotype originates from a young man who had mild COVID-19 (a few samples of this study predate the infection). Cell type and time point are not known. DNA of the CDR3: TGCGCCAGCAGCTTGCAGCCTGGAAACACCATATATTTT. Protein: CASSLQPGNTIYF.